These 21 T cell receptor beta chains were sequenced from one sample in a study of metastatic and nonmetastatic thyroid tumors. Not a single patient had been given any form of treatment at any point before undergoing thyroid surgery. TCRdb used MiXCR to call clones anew from the PCR reads. The sample includes approximately 58,000 clones, 20% to 25% of them seen just once. Sequenced: blood. All receptors come from a female donor with papillary thyroid cancer or a benign thyroid nodule (not recorded which). Some clones in this sample may be carry-over from other donors' samples.

Comment on this clone: This may be a read error: a much more frequent sequence differs by one nucleotide. In DNA form, the CDR3 reads TGTGCCAGCAGGAATAGCGGGAAAGGCGGGGAGCTGTTTTTT. This encodes CASRNSGKGGELFF. V is TRBV7-6 and J is TRBJ2-2, with 8 positions matching TRBD2. The CDR3 length is 14 residues. The V gene's germline CDR1 is SGHVS and CDR2 FNYEAQ. With 6 bases clipped from V and 7 bases from J, the junction kept 7 bases outside the gene matches.

This clone came up many times. The chain uses TRBV7-2 and TRBJ2-7; D ambiguous. V lost 3 bases and J 3 bases, leaving 6 bases between the germline ends. There are 12 residues in the CDR3. Germline loops: CDR1 SGHTA, CDR2 FQGNSA. As DNA, the CDR3 is TGTGCCAGCAGCTTGGGTAGCTACGAGCAGTACTTC. It encodes CASSLGSYEQYF.

This clone was counted at least ten times. The chain couples TRBV19 to TRBJ1-2; D is possibly TRBD1 (5 bases). This CDR3 region has 17 residues. Trimming shortened V by 4 bases and J by 4 bases, and 22 bases separated the two germline ends. The germline CDR1 and CDR2 sequences are LNHDA and SQIVND (reference sequence). CDR3 region: CASSTLGLRAGGYGYTF. CDR3 nucleotides: TGTGCCAGTAGTACCCTCGGGCTCCGGGCGGGGGGCTATGGCTACACCTTC.

This clone was seen ten or more times. The genes are TRBV6-1 and TRBJ2-2, with D unclear. Germline values: CDR1 MNHNS, CDR2 SASEGT. Trimming pared 4 bases from V and 0 bases from J, leaving 9 bases between. The CDR3 spans 15 residues. CDR3 sequence reads: CASSVGGPNTGELFF. The CDR3 DNA is TGTGCCAGCAGTGTGGGCGGCCCGAACACCGGGGAGCTGTTTTTT.

The table lists this clone with a few counts. This rearrangement joins TRBV11-3 to TRBJ2-7; 9 bases line up with TRBD2. V was pared by 3 bases and J by 5 bases, with 8 bases of the junction left unmatched. The CDR3 sequence is 15 residues long. The germline V gene has CDR1 SGHNT and CDR2 YENEEA. The CDR3 DNA follows: TGTGCCAGCAGCTTGACTAGCGGTATTACCCACGAGCAGTACTTC. It codes for CASSLTSGITHEQYF.

In regard to this clone: A much larger clone lies a single base off, so this may be a read error. The V gene is TRBV5-1, the J gene TRBJ2-1; 11 bases fit TRBD2. CDR1 and CDR2 from the germline V gene are SGHRS and YFSETQ. This CDR3 is built from 15 residues. The J segment lost 9 bases and the V segment lost 6 bases, leaving 11 bases of the junction unmatched. The CDR3 DNA reads TGCGCCAGCATCCTGACTAGCGGGACCGTGGGTGAGCAGTTCTTC. It yields the protein CASILTSGTVGEQFF.

In the case of this clone: At one boundary the junction diverges from the germline segment, which might be a read error. The V and J genes are TRBV20-1 and TRBJ2-7; maybe TRBD1 (6 bases). The V gene's germline CDR1 is DFQATT and CDR2 SNEGSKA (reference sequence). The CDR3 length is 14 residues. CDR3 amino acids: CSASSTGTSYEHYF. The CDR3 nucleotides read TGCAGTGCTAGTTCTACAGGGACAAGCTACGAGCATTACTTC.

The chain links TRBV28 to TRBJ1-1; D not certain. Germline V gene data show CDR1 as MDHEN and CDR2 as SYDVKM. Trimming left V 3 bases short and J 2 bases short, with 10 bases between. The CDR3 is 14 amino acids. Here the CDR3 reads CASSFQDSNTEAFF. CDR3 DNA sequence: TGTGCCAGCAGTTTCCAGGACTCAAACACTGAAGCTTTCTTT.

This clone was recorded many times. The chain links TRBV28 to TRBJ1-6; 7 nucleotides line up with TRBD1. The CDR3 totals 17 residues. Trimming removed 7 bases from V and 7 bases from J; junction bases left unmatched: 16. The germline gives CDR1 MDHEN, CDR2 SYDVKM. In nucleotides, the CDR3 is TGTGCCAGCACCTTAGGCCGTCGACAGGGATCAAATTCACCCCTCCACTTT. Protein product: CASTLGRRQGSNSPLHF.

Comments on this clone: A much more abundant neighbour one base away suggests this may be a read error. The chain combines TRBV10-3 with TRBJ2-3, with 10 positions matching TRBD1. In germline, CDR1 is ENHRY, CDR2 SYGVKD. J gave up 3 bases and V 10 bases, and 10 bases lay outside the gene matches. The CDR3 runs to 15 residues. CDR3 sequence (DNA): TGTGCCACCAGCCGACCGGGACAGGGGACAGATACGCAGTATTTT. Translated, it gives CATSRPGQGTDTQYF.

In regard to this clone: This may arise from a read error, as a much more abundant clone is one base away. V is TRBV7-7 and J is TRBJ2-5, with TRBD1 matching 8 bases. Germline values: CDR1 SSHAT, CDR2 FNYEAQ (reference sequence). This CDR3 is 13 amino acids long. CDR3 sequence: CDSSRQGRETQYF. The CDR3 bases are TGTGATAGCAGCCGACAGGGGCGGGAGACCCAGTACTTC.

As regards this clone: A junction end diverges from the germline sequence, so it may reflect a read error. This chain links TRBV4-1 with TRBJ2-3; a weak D match, TRBD2 (5 bases). Per germline, CDR1 MGHRA and CDR2 YSYEKL. The CDR3 length is 15 residues. CDR3 coding DNA: TGCGCCAGCAGCTCCCCCTTAGCGTTCACAGATACGCGGTATTTT. It specifies CASSSPLAFTDTRYF.

The V gene is TRBV19, the J gene TRBJ1-5; 7 bases line up with TRBD1. Germline V lookup: CDR1 LNHDA, CDR2 SQIVND (reference sequence). The V segment lost 5 bases and the J segment 4 bases; nucleotides outside the gene matches: 8. The CDR3 has 15 amino acids. CDR3 amino acids: CASSRGQVTNQPQHF. In DNA, the CDR3 is TGTGCCAGTAGTCGTGGACAGGTTACAAATCAGCCCCAGCATTTT. Based on the CDR3 plus reference TRBV19 and TRBJ1-5, the full variable domain is DGGITQSPKYLFRKEGQNVTLSCEQNLNHDAMYWYRQDPGQGLRLIYYSQIVNDFQKGDIAEGYSVSREKKESFPLTVTSAQKNPTAFYLCASSRGQVTNQPQHFGDGTRLSIL.

This clone was recorded a few times. A much larger clone is a single base away; this may be a read error. V gene TRBV6-1 combines with J gene TRBJ1-2; a weak D match, TRBD1 (6 bases). V lost 6 bases, J lost 5 bases, and 22 bases lay in between. Germline CDR1 and CDR2: MNHNS and SASEGT. This CDR3 spans 16 amino acids. CDR3 in amino acids: CASSRQSVTGEYGYTF. Written as DNA, the CDR3 is TGTGCCAGCAGCCGACAATCCGTGACAGGAGAGTATGGCTACACCTTC.

This clone was seen at least ten times. This chain's CDR3 is CALGLVNTEAFF. CDR3 coding DNA: TGTGCCTTGGGACTCGTGAACACTGAAGCTTTCTTT. This chain uses TRBV30 with TRBJ1-1, with TRBD1 as a possible D gene (5 bases). This CDR3 comprises 12 residues. The germline V and J ends were trimmed by 7 bases and 0 bases, with 9 bases remaining between them. Germline V CDR1 and CDR2: GTSNPN, SVGIG (reference sequence).

This clone was seen ten or more times. The chain joins TRBV4-2 to TRBJ1-5; D is uncertain. The V end was cut by 0 bases, the J end by 7 bases, with 16 bases between. This CDR3 comprises 16 residues. CDR1 is LGHNA, CDR2 YNFKEQ, per germline. The CDR3 sequence is CASSQDYFQVGQPQHF. CDR3 nucleotide sequence: TGTGCCAGCAGCCAAGATTACTTCCAGGTCGGACAGCCCCAGCATTTT.

This clone has only a few counts. A much larger clone sits a single nucleotide away, making a read error possible. This chain uses TRBV6-4 with TRBJ1-5; possible D gene TRBD1, 6 bases. The CDR3 length is 13 residues. V lost 5 bases and J 4 bases, leaving 9 bases between the germline ends. Per germline, CDR1 MRHNA and CDR2 SNTAGT. CDR3: CASSWTVNQPQHF. CDR3 DNA: TGTGCCAGCAGTTGGACAGTTAATCAGCCCCAGCATTTT.

This clone was recorded many times. The CDR3 loop is CASSRDKNTGELFF. The CDR3 DNA sequence: TGTGCCAGCAGCCGGGACAAGAACACCGGGGAGCTGTTTTTT. The V and J genes are TRBV7-3 and TRBJ2-2; D possibly corresponds to TRBD1 (6 bases). V lost 5 bases to trimming and J lost 1 base, with 8 bases between them. The CDR3 contains 14 residues. Germline values: CDR1 SGHTA, CDR2 FQGTGA. The full variable domain, completed using reference TRBV7-3 and TRBJ2-2, is GAGVSQTPSNKVTEKGKYVELRCDPISGHTALYWYRQSLGQGPEFLIYFQGTGAADDSGLPNDRFFAVRPEGSVSTLKIQRTERGDSAVYLCASSRDKNTGELFFGEGSRLTVL.

This clone appeared many times. The chain links TRBV18 to TRBJ2-3; maybe TRBD2 (7 bases). Trimming stripped 6 bases from V and 3 bases from J, with 16 bases between. The CDR3 sequence is 15 residues long. Germline CDR1 reads KGHSH; CDR2 reads LQKENI. For the CDR3, the DNA is TGTGCCAGCTCCCCCCGGGGAGGGGGAACAGATACGCAGTATTTT. It translates to CASSPRGGGTDTQYF.

In the case of this clone: A single base separates this from a much larger clone, so it may be a read error. The chain carries TRBV20-1 and TRBJ2-5; D gene uncertain. The CDR3 contains 10 residues. Germline loops: CDR1 DFQATT, CDR2 SNEGSKA (reference sequence). DNA of the CDR3: TGCTGTGCTAGAGATGAGACCCAGTACTTC. This gives the protein CCARDETQYF.

This clone was seen ten or more times. V gene TRBV27 combines with J gene TRBJ1-1; D is perhaps TRBD1 (6 bases). Germline V gives CDR1 MNHEY, CDR2 SMNVEV (reference sequence). Trimming shortened V by 5 bases and J by 0 bases, and 7 bases separated the two germline ends. This CDR3 contains 13 residues. The CDR3 DNA is TGTGCCAGCAGTACAGGGATGAACACTGAAGCTTTCTTT. Protein sequence: CASSTGMNTEAFF.